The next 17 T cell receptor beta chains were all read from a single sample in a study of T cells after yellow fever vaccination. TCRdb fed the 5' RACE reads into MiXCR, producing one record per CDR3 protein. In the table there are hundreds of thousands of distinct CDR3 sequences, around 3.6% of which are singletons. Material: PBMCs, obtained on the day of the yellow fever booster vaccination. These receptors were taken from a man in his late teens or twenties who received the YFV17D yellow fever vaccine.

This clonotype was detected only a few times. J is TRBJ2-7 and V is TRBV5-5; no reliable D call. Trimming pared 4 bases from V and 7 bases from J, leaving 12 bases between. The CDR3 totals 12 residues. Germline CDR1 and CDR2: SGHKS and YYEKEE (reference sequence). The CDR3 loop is CASSGGRAEQYV. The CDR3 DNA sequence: TGTGCCAGCAGCGGCGGCCGGGCGGAGCAGTACGTC.

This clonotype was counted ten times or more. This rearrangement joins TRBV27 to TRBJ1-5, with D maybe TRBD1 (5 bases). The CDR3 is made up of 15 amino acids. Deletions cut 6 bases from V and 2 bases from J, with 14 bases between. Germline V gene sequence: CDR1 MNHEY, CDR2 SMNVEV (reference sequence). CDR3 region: CASSLRGGGNQPQHF. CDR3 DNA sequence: TGTGCCAGCAGCTTGCGCGGGGGAGGCAATCAGCCCCAGCATTTT.

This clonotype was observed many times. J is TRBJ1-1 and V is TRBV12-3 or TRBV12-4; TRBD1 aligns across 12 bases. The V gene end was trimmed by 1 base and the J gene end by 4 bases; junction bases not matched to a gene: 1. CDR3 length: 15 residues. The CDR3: CASSLGDRGPTEAFF. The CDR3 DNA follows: TGTGCCAGCAGTTTAGGGGACAGGGGGCCCACTGAAGCTTTCTTT.

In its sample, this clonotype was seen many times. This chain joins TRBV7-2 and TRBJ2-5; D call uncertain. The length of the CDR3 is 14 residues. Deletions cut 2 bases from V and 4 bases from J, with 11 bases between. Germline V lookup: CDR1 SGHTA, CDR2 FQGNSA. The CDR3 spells CASSLRVVGETQYF. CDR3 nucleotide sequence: TGTGCCAGCAGCTTACGGGTGGTGGGAGAGACCCAGTACTTC.

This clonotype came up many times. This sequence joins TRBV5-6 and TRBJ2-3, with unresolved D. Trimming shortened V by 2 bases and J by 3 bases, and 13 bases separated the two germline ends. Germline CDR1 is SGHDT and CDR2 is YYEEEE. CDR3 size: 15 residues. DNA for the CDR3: TGTGCCAGCAGCTTTGAGACACTACTTACAGATACGCAGTATTTT. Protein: CASSFETLLTDTQYF.

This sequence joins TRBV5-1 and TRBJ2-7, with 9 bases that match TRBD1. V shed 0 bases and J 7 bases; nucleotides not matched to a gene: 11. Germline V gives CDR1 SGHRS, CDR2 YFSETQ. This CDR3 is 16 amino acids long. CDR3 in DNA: TGCGCCAGCAGCTTGGAAAAGGACAGGGGTATGTTTGAGCAGTACTTC. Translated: CASSLEKDRGMFEQYF.

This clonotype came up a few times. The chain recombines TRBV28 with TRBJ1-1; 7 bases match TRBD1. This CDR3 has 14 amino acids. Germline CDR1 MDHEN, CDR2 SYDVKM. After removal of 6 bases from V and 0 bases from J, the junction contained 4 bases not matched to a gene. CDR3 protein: CASSLGGMNTEAFF. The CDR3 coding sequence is TGTGCCAGCAGCCTAGGGGGCATGAACACTGAAGCTTTCTTT.

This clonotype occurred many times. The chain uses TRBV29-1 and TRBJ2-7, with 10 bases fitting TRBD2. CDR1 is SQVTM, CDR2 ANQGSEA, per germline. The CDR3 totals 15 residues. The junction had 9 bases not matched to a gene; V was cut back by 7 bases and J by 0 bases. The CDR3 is CSAYERGGGSYEQYF. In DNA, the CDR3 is TGCAGCGCATACGAGCGGGGGGGAGGCTCCTACGAGCAGTACTTC.

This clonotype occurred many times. CDR3 in DNA: TGTGCCAGCGGGGGGGCCCCAGATACGCAGTATTTT. Translated: CASGGAPDTQYF. The rearrangement joins TRBV12-3 or TRBV12-4 to TRBJ2-3; a weak D match, TRBD2 (7 bases). The CDR3 runs 12 residues. The V end lost 8 bases, the J end lost 4 bases, and 10 bases lay between the germline ends.

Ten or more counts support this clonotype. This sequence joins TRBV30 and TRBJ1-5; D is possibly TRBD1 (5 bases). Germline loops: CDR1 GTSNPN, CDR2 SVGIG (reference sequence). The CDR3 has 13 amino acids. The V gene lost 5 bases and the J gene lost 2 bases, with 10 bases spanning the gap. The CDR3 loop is CAWALGGNQPQHF. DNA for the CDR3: TGTGCCTGGGCCTTAGGGGGCAATCAGCCCCAGCATTTT.

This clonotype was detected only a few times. DNA for the CDR3: TGTGCCACCAGCAGTGAGGGCCCTCAGGGGGCCTCCTACAATGAGCAGTTCTTC. Its protein product is CATSSEGPQGASYNEQFF. The V call is TRBV15, the J call TRBJ2-1; TRBD1 matches 8 bases. V lost 3 bases to trimming and J lost 0 bases; unmatched junction nucleotides: 10. This CDR3 has 18 residues. CDR1 and CDR2 (germline): LNHNV, YYDKDF (reference sequence).

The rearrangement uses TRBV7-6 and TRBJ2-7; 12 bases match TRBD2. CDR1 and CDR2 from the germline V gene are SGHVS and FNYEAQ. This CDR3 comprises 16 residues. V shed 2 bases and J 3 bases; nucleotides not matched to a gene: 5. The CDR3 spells CASSLRTSGALYEQYF. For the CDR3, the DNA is TGTGCCAGCAGCTTAAGGACTAGCGGGGCCCTCTACGAGCAGTACTTC.

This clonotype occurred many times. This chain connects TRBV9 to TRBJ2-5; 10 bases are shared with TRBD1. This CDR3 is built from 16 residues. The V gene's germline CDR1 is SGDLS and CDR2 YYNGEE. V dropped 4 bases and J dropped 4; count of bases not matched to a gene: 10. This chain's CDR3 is CASSSNRGTGVETQYF. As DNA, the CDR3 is TGTGCCAGCAGCTCTAACCGCGGGACAGGGGTAGAGACCCAGTACTTC.

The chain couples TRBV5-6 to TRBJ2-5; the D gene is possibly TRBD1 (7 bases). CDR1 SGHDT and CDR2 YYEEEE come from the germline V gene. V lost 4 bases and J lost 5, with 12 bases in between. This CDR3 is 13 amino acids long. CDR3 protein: CASSIQGRETQYF. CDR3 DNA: TGTGCCAGCAGCATACAGGGGAGGGAGACCCAGTACTTC.

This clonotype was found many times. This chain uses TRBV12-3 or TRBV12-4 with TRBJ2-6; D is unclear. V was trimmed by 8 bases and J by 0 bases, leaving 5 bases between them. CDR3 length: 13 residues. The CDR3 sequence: CASYASGANVLTF. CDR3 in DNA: TGTGCCAGCTATGCCTCTGGGGCCAACGTCCTGACTTTC.

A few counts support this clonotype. The CDR3 loop is CASSLGEPTQYF. The CDR3 DNA is TGTGCCAGCAGCTTAGGCGAACCGACGCAGTATTTT. This chain connects TRBV13 to TRBJ2-3; no firm D call. The V end lost 0 bases, the J end lost 9 bases, and 7 bases lay between the germline ends. CDR3 size: 12 residues. CDR1 and CDR2 (germline): PRHDT, FYEKMQ (reference sequence).

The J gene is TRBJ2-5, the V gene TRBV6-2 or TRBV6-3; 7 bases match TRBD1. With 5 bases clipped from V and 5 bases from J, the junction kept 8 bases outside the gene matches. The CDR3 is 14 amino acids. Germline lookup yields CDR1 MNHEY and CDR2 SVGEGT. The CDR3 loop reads CASSDRQGRETQYF. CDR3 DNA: TGTGCCAGCAGTGACAGACAGGGTCGGGAGACCCAGTACTTC.